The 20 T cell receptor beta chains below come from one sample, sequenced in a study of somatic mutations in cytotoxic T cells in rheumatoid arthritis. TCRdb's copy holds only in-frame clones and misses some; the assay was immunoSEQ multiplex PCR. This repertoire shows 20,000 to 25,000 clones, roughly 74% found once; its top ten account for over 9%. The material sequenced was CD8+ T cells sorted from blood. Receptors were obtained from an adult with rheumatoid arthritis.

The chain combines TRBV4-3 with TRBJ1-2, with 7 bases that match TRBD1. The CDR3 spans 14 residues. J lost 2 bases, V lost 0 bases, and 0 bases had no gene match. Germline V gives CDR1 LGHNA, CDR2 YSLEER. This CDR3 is CASSQEGQNYGYTF. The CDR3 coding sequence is TGCGCCAGCAGCCAAGAGGGACAGAACTATGGCTACACCTTC.

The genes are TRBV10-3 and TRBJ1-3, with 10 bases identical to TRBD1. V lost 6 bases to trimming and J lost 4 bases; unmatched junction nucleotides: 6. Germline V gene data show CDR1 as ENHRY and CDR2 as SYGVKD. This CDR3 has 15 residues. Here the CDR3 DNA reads TGTGCCATCAGCGAAGGACAGGGGGAAGGAAACACCATATATTTT. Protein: CAISEGQGEGNTIYF.

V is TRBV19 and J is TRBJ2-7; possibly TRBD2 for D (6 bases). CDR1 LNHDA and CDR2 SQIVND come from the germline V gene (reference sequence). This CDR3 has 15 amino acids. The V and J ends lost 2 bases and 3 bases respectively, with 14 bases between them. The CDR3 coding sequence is TGTGCCAGTAGTATAACGCTAACTAGCAGCTACGAGCAGTACTTC. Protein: CASSITLTSSYEQYF.

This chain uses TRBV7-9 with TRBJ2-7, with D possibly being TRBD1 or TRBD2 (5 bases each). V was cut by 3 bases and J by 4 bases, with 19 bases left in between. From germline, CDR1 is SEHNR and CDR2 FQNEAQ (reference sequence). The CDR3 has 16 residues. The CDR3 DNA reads TGTGCCAGCAGCTTTGCCCCCGGGCCCGGGGCATACGAGCAGTACTTC. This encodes CASSFAPGPGAYEQYF.

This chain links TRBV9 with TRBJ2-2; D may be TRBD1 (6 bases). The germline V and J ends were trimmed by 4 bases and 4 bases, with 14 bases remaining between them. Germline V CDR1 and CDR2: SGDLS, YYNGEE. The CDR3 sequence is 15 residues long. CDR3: CASSPDSDLTGELFF. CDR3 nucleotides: TGTGCCAGCAGCCCGGACAGCGACCTCACCGGGGAGCTGTTTTTT.

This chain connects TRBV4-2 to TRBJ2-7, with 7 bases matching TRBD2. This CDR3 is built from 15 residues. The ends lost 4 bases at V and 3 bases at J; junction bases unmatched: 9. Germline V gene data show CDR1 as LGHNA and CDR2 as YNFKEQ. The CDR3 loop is CASSPYSGRIYEQYF. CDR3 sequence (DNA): TGTGCCAGCAGCCCTTATAGCGGGCGAATCTACGAGCAGTACTTC.

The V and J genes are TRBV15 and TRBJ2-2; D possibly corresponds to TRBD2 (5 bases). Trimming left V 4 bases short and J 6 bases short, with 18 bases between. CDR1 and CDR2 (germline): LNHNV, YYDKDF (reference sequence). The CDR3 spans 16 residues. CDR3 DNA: TGTGCCACCAGCAACACCCCCGCCGGGGTTCCCGGGGAGCTGTTTTTT. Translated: CATSNTPAGVPGELFF.

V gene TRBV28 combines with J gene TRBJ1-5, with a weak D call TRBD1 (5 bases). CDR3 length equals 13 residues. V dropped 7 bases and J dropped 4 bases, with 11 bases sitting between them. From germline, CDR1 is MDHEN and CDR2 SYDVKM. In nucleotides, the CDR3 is TGTGCCAGCACCACCTCAGGGAATCAGCCCCAGCATTTT. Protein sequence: CASTTSGNQPQHF.

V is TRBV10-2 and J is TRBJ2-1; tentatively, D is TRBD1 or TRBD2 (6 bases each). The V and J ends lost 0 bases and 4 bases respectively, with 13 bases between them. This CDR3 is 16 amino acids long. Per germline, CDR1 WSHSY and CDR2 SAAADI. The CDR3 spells CASSESRGRSYNEQFF. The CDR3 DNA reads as TGCGCCAGCAGTGAGTCGAGGGGGAGGTCGTACAATGAGCAGTTCTTC.

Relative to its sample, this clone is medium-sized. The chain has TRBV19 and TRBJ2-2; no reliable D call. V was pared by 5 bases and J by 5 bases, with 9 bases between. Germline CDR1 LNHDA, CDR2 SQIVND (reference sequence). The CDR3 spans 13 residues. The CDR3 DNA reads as TGTGCCAGTAGTCCCACTCAGACCGGGGAGCTGTTTTTT. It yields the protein CASSPTQTGELFF.

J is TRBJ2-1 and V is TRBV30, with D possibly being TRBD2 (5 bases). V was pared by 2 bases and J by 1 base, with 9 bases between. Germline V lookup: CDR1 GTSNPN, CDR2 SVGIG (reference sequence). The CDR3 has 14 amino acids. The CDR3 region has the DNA TGTGCCTGGAGTCTTGGGAGTTCCTACAATGAGCAGTTCTTC. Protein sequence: CAWSLGSSYNEQFF.

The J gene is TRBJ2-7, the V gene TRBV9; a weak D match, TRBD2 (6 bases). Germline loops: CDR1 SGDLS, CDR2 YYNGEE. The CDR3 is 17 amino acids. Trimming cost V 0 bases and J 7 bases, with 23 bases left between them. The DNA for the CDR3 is TGTGCCAGCAGCGTAGACCGAAGGACACACCCCGCGGGGGAGCAGTACTTC. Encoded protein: CASSVDRRTHPAGEQYF.

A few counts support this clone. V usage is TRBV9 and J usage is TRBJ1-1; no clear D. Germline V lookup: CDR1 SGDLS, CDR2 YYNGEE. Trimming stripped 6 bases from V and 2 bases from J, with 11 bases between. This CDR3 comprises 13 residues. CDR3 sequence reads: CASKLEGNTEAFF. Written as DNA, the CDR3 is TGTGCCAGCAAATTGGAGGGCAACACTGAAGCTTTCTTT. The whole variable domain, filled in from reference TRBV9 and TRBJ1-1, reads DSGVTQTPKHLITATGQRVTLRCSPRSGDLSVYWYQQSLDQGLQFLIQYYNGEERAKGNILERFSAQQFPDLHSELNLSSLELGDSALYFCASKLEGNTEAFFGQGTRLTVV.

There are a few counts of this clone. The CDR3 region is CASSPSYYEQYF. The CDR3 region has the DNA TGTGCCAGCAGCCCTTCGTACTACGAGCAGTACTTC. The chain couples TRBV21-1 to TRBJ2-7; the table's D call, TRBD2, was not checked against the DNA. TRBV21-1 is assigned pseudogene status. The CDR3 has 12 amino acids.

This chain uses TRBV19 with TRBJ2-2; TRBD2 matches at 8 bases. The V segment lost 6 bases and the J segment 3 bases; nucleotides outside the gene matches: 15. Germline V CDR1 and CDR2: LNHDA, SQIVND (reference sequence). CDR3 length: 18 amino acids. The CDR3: CASRPPVRGGLDTGELFF. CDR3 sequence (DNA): TGTGCCAGTAGGCCTCCGGTCCGGGGGGGCTTGGACACCGGGGAGCTGTTTTTT.

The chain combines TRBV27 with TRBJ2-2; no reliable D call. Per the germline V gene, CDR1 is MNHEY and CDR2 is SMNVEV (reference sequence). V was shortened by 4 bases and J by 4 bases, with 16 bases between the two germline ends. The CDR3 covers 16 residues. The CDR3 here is CASSYIGFSGTGELFF. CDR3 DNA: TGTGCCAGCAGTTACATAGGCTTTTCGGGCACCGGGGAGCTGTTTTTT.

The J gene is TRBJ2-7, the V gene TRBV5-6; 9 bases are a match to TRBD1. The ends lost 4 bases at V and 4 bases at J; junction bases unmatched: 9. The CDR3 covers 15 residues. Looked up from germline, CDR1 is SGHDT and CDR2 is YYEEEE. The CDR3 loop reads CASSPGRDRAYEQYF. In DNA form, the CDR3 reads TGTGCCAGCAGCCCGGGCCGGGACAGGGCATACGAGCAGTACTTC.

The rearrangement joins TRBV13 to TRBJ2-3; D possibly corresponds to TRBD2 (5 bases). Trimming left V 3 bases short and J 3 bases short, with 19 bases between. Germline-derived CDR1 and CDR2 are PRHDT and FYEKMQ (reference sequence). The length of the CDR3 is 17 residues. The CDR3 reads CASSFLRGEGGTDTQYF. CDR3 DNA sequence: TGTGCCAGCAGCTTTTTGCGCGGCGAGGGTGGGACAGATACGCAGTATTTT. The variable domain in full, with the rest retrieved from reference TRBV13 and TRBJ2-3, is AAGVIQSPRHLIKEKRETATLKCYPIPRHDTVYWYQQGPGQDPQFLISFYEKMQSDKGSIPDRFSAQQFSDYHSELNMSSLELGDSALYFCASSFLRGEGGTDTQYFGPGTRLTVL.

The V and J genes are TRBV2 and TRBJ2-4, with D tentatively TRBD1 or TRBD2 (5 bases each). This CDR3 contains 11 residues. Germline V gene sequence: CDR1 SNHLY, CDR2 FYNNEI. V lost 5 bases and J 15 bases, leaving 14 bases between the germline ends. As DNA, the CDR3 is TGTGCCAGCAGTAAATCCGGGACGCCGTACTTC. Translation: CASSKSGTPYF.

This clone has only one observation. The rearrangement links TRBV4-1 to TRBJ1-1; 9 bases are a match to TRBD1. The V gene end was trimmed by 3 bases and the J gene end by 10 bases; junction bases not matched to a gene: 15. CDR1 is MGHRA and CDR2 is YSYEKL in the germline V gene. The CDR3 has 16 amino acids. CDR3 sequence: CASSQAVLTGGGLAFF. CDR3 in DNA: TGCGCCAGCAGCCAGGCGGTGTTGACAGGGGGTGGATTAGCTTTCTTT.